Below, 28 T cell receptor beta chains from the same sample are listed, as sequenced in a study of T cells in tumors after PD-1 blockade. Generated by immunoSEQ multiplex PCR, the TCRdb table keeps only in-frame clones and is missing some. The repertoire includes 50,000 to 75,000 clones, less than 85% of them detected once, and 4.7% sits in the top ten. This specimen was PBMCs, taken after anti-PD-1 treatment. The receptors were sampled from a human donor with basal cell carcinoma.

The chain employs TRBV3-1 (or the pseudogene TRBV3-2) and TRBJ1-1; 7 bases agree with TRBD1. The CDR3 loop spans 14 amino acids. The germline gives CDR1 LGHDT, CDR2 YNNKEL (reference sequence). V lost 7 bases, J lost 5 bases, and 10 bases stayed unmatched. Here the CDR3 DNA reads TGTGCCAGCAACAAAGGGACAGCGGTGACTGAAGCTTTCTTT. This encodes CASNKGTAVTEAFF.

This rearrangement joins TRBV14 to TRBJ1-2; no clear D gene. V lost 0 bases to trimming and J lost 8 bases, with 19 bases between them. This CDR3 comprises 16 residues. The germline V gene has CDR1 SGHDN and CDR2 FVKESK. The CDR3 DNA follows: TGTGCCAGCAGCCAAGATCTTTCAAGGGCAGGAGGAGGCTACACCTTC. It yields the protein CASSQDLSRAGGGYTF.

The genes are TRBV10-3 and TRBJ2-1, with 10 positions matching TRBD1. This CDR3 has 15 amino acids. Germline CDR1 and CDR2: ENHRY and SYGVKD. V was pared by 6 bases and J by 5 bases, with 7 bases of the junction left unmatched. The CDR3 loop is CAIRSGTGVNNEQFF. In DNA, the CDR3 is TGTGCCATCAGGTCCGGGACAGGGGTTAACAATGAGCAGTTCTTC.

V is TRBV27 and J is TRBJ2-6; D remains ambiguous. This CDR3 has 13 amino acids. CDR1 is MNHEY, CDR2 SMNVEV, per germline (reference sequence). V was cut by 3 bases and J by 0 bases, with 0 bases left in between. CDR3 nucleotides: TGTGCCAGCAGTTTCTCTGGGGCCAACGTCCTGACTTTC. Its translation: CASSFSGANVLTF.

The J gene is TRBJ2-1, the V gene TRBV10-2, with TRBD1 as a possible D gene (5 bases). Per the germline V gene, CDR1 is WSHSY and CDR2 is SAAADI. V was shortened by 4 bases and J by 4 bases, with 5 bases between the two germline ends. The CDR3 extends over 12 amino acids. CDR3 nucleotide sequence: TGCGCCAGCAGTGCAGGGTACAATGAGCAGTTCTTC. Encoded protein: CASSAGYNEQFF.

This rearrangement joins TRBV5-4 to TRBJ1-5; D perhaps matches TRBD1 (5 bases). The V gene lost 3 bases and the J gene lost 5 bases, with 12 bases spanning the gap. CDR3 length: 14 amino acids. Germline lookup yields CDR1 SGHNT and CDR2 YYREEE (reference sequence). CDR3 sequence: CASSSFGGDQPQHF. The CDR3 DNA is TGTGCCAGCAGCTCCTTTGGGGGGGATCAGCCCCAGCATTTT.

This chain links TRBV7-6 with TRBJ1-2; D may be TRBD1 (6 bases). The germline CDR1 and CDR2 sequences are SGHVS and FNYEAQ. The CDR3 loop spans 13 amino acids. V was shortened by 5 bases and J by 6 bases, with 13 bases between the two germline ends. CDR3 sequence reads: CASSPQGSHGYTF. In DNA, the CDR3 is TGTGCCAGCAGCCCCCAGGGGTCTCATGGCTACACCTTC. The full variable domain, with the rest looked up from reference TRBV7-6 and TRBJ1-2, is GAGVSQSPRYKVTKRGQDVALRCDPISGHVSLYWYRQALGQGPEFLTYFNYEAQQDKSGLPNDRFSAERPEGSISTLTIQRTEQRDSAMYRCASSPQGSHGYTFGSGTRLTVV.

The chain links TRBV27 to TRBJ1-6, with a tentative D call TRBD1 (6 bases). The CDR3 sequence is 14 residues long. The germline V and J ends were trimmed by 6 bases and 3 bases, with 9 bases remaining between them. The germline CDR1 and CDR2 sequences are MNHEY and SMNVEV (reference sequence). The CDR3 loop reads CASRPDSYNSPLHF. DNA for the CDR3: TGTGCCAGCAGGCCGGACAGCTATAATTCACCCCTCCACTTT.

This chain connects TRBV7-6 to TRBJ1-1, with D possibly being TRBD1 (5 bases). The V gene's germline CDR1 is SGHVS and CDR2 FNYEAQ. Trimming shortened V by 6 bases and J by 3 bases, and 5 bases separated the two germline ends. This CDR3 is built from 11 residues. The DNA of the CDR3 is TGTGCCAGCAGAGGGGACACTGAAGCTTTCTTT. Residues: CASRGDTEAFF.

CDR3: CARELRAMPGKLFF. CDR3 sequence (DNA): TGTGCCAGGGAATTGCGGGCAATGCCCGGAAAACTGTTTTTT. This chain joins TRBV19 and TRBJ1-4; D uncertain. The CDR3 sequence is 14 residues long. Germline V gene sequence: CDR1 LNHDA, CDR2 SQIVND (reference sequence). Trimming left V 9 bases short and J 10 bases short, with 21 bases between. Using reference TRBV19 and TRBJ1-4 for the parts outside the CDR3, the full variable domain is DGGITQSPKYLFRKEGQNVTLSCEQNLNHDAMYWYRQDPGQGLRLIYYSQIVNDFQKGDIAEGYSVSREKKESFPLTVTSAQKNPTAFYLCARELRAMPGKLFFGSGTQLSVL.

The chain has TRBV10-3 and TRBJ2-7; the D is unclear. From germline, CDR1 is ENHRY and CDR2 SYGVKD. V lost 3 bases, J lost 3 bases, and 3 bases lay in between. The CDR3 consists of 11 residues. The CDR3 bases are TGTGCCATCAGTGACTACTACGAGCAGTACTTC. It is translated as CAISDYYEQYF.

This sequence joins TRBV4-1 and TRBJ2-5, with 12 bases fitting TRBD2. CDR1 is MGHRA and CDR2 is YSYEKL in the germline V gene. The CDR3 loop spans 15 amino acids. The junction had 5 bases not matched to a gene; V was cut back by 8 bases and J by 1 base. The chain's CDR3 is CASRLAGGLQETQYF. The CDR3 coding sequence is TGCGCCAGCCGCCTAGCGGGGGGGCTCCAAGAGACCCAGTACTTC.

V is TRBV2 and J is TRBJ1-2; D call uncertain. The CDR3 is 12 amino acids. The germline V and J ends were trimmed by 7 bases and 4 bases, with 10 bases remaining between them. Germline CDR1 reads SNHLY; CDR2 reads FYNNEI. The DNA for the CDR3 is TGTGCCAGCAATCAAGGCTCCTATGGCTACACCTTC. This gives the protein CASNQGSYGYTF.

The chain has TRBV5-1 and TRBJ2-5; 10 bases match TRBD1. Losses at the gene ends were 0 bases for V and 2 bases for J; bases not matched to a gene: 10. Germline assignment: CDR1 SGHRS and CDR2 YFSETQ. CDR3 length: 18 residues. CDR3 sequence (DNA): TGCGCCAGCAGCTTGGGGTTGGGGACAGGGGATTTACAAGAGACCCAGTACTTC. It yields the protein CASSLGLGTGDLQETQYF.

This clone was observed a few times. The chain couples TRBV19 to TRBJ1-1, with D unresolved. Per the germline V gene, CDR1 is LNHDA and CDR2 is SQIVND (reference sequence). The CDR3 totals 12 residues. Deletions cut 6 bases from V and 6 bases from J, with 11 bases between. The CDR3 bases are TGTGCCAGTAGCCGTTCTGTCTCTGAAGCTTTCTTT. Encoded protein: CASSRSVSEAFF.

This sequence joins TRBV6-4 and TRBJ2-3; D remains ambiguous. The CDR3 has 14 residues. The V and J ends lost 2 bases and 4 bases respectively, with 10 bases between them. Germline V CDR1 and CDR2: MRHNA, SNTAGT. CDR3 amino acids: CASSDAVDSDTQYF. In DNA form, the CDR3 reads TGTGCCAGCAGTGACGCGGTCGACTCAGATACGCAGTATTTT.

The rearrangement joins TRBV18 to TRBJ2-2, with 11 bases that match TRBD2. With V trimmed by 0 bases and J by 6 bases, 3 bases remained unmatched. CDR1 and CDR2 (germline): KGHSH, LQKENI. CDR3 length: 16 amino acids. The CDR3 reads CASSPPGLAVAGELFF. The DNA of the CDR3 is TGTGCCAGCTCACCACCGGGACTAGCGGTAGCCGGGGAGCTGTTTTTT.

V gene TRBV6-1 combines with J gene TRBJ2-3; 7 bases match TRBD2. V lost 1 base, J lost 1 base, and 2 bases stayed unmatched. Germline V lookup: CDR1 MNHNS, CDR2 SASEGT. The CDR3 is made up of 15 amino acids. Written as DNA, the CDR3 is TGTGCCAGCAGTGAAGAGGCGGGGGGCACAGATACGCAGTATTTT. It encodes CASSEEAGGTDTQYF.

In its sample, this clone was seen a few times. The V gene is TRBV24-1, the J gene TRBJ2-1, with a tentative D call TRBD2 (6 bases). Germline CDR1 KGHDR, CDR2 SFDVKD. The germline V and J ends were trimmed by 4 bases and 7 bases, with 7 bases remaining between them. The CDR3 contains 12 residues. The chain's CDR3 is CATSEGGNEQFF. The CDR3 nucleotides are TGTGCCACCAGTGAGGGGGGAAATGAGCAGTTCTTC.

This clone was found once. The V and J genes are TRBV10-3 and TRBJ2-1; 9 bases are a match to TRBD2. The ends lost 3 bases at V and 5 bases at J; junction bases unmatched: 14. CDR1 and CDR2 from the germline V gene are ENHRY and SYGVKD. The CDR3 extends over 18 amino acids. CDR3 residues: CAISDRTVTAGGDNEQFF. Written as DNA, the CDR3 is TGTGCCATCAGTGATAGGACGGTGACAGCGGGGGGCGACAATGAGCAGTTCTTC.

V and J are TRBV24-1 and TRBJ2-3; 9 bases are shared with TRBD1. The CDR3 is 17 residues long. With V trimmed by 3 bases and J by 3 bases, 9 bases remained unmatched. Germline CDR1 reads KGHDR; CDR2 reads SFDVKD. The CDR3: CATSDPPGTGTTDTQYF. The CDR3 DNA reads as TGTGCCACCAGTGATCCCCCCGGGACAGGGACGACAGATACGCAGTATTTT.

The chain is built from TRBV30 and TRBJ1-6; possible D gene TRBD1, 6 bases. Trimming pared 0 bases from V and 8 bases from J, leaving 11 bases between. The CDR3 runs to 14 residues. The germline V gene has CDR1 GTSNPN and CDR2 SVGIG (reference sequence). The CDR3 DNA is TGTGCCTGGAGTGTAGGCAGGGGCGATTCACCCCTCCACTTT. It encodes CAWSVGRGDSPLHF. Based on the CDR3 plus reference TRBV30 and TRBJ1-6, the full variable domain is SQTIHQWPATLVQPVGSPLSLECTVEGTSNPNLYWYRQAAGRGLQLLFYSVGIGQISSEVPQNLSASRPQDRQFILSSKKLLLSDSGFYLCAWSVGRGDSPLHFGNGTRLTVT.

This chain joins TRBV28 and TRBJ1-5; D gene uncertain. The CDR3 consists of 15 residues. V was cut by 5 bases and J by 5 bases, with 16 bases left in between. Per germline, CDR1 MDHEN and CDR2 SYDVKM. The CDR3 DNA reads as TGTGCCAGCAGTCCTAACTCCCGTTACCATCAGCCCCAGCATTTT. This encodes CASSPNSRYHQPQHF.

This chain links TRBV5-4 with TRBJ2-5; D remains unclear. Germline CDR1 SGHNT, CDR2 YYREEE (reference sequence). CDR3 size: 13 residues. Trimming took 7 bases from V and 1 from J, leaving 11 bases between them. The CDR3 DNA reads TGTGCCAGCCTCCCGGGCCCCCAAGAGACCCAGTACTTC. Protein: CASLPGPQETQYF.

This clone was counted only a few times. This chain joins TRBV24-1 and TRBJ2-5; D is unresolved. The germline CDR1 and CDR2 sequences are KGHDR and SFDVKD. CDR3 length equals 14 residues. Trimming shortened V by 5 bases and J by 9 bases, and 18 bases separated the two germline ends. The CDR3, as DNA: TGTGCCACCAGTGGAGGTGGGGATACATCGGCCCAGTACTTC. Protein product: CATSGGGDTSAQYF.

The rearrangement joins TRBV7-2 to TRBJ2-3, with 12 bases lining up with TRBD2. Germline values: CDR1 SGHTA, CDR2 FQGNSA. The trim removed 5 bases at V and 0 bases at J, leaving 6 bases unmatched. CDR3 length equals 17 residues. The chain's CDR3 is CASSPGTSGPSTDTQYF. CDR3 coding DNA: TGTGCCAGCAGCCCCGGGACTAGCGGGCCTAGCACAGATACGCAGTATTTT. The variable domain in full, completed from reference TRBV7-2 and TRBJ2-3, reads GAGVSQSPSNKVTEKGKDVELRCDPISGHTALYWYRQSLGQGLEFLIYFQGNSAPDKSGLPSDRFSAERTGGSVSTLTIQRTQQEDSAVYLCASSPGTSGPSTDTQYFGPGTRLTVL.

As concerns this clone: One end of the junction fails to match germline, which may point to a read error. The chain uses TRBV25-1 and TRBJ1-5; D perhaps matches TRBD1 (5 bases). CDR3 length: 14 residues. Germline V lookup: CDR1 MGHDK, CDR2 SYGVNS. CDR3 sequence reads: CASSEGHSNQPQHF. The CDR3 DNA reads as TGTGCCAGCAGTGAAGGACATAGCAATCAGCCTCAGCATTTT.

For this clone: The sample has other DNA sequences that encode this CDR3 too. The CDR3 DNA reads as TGTGCCAGCACCGCCTGGGGTGACTATGGCTACACCTTC. Encoded protein: CASTAWGDYGYTF. The rearrangement uses TRBV28 and TRBJ1-2; D remains unclear. The germline V gene encodes CDR1 MDHEN and CDR2 SYDVKM. Trimming left V 7 bases short and J 3 bases short, with 12 bases between. The CDR3 extends over 13 amino acids.